These 31 T cell receptor beta chains share one sample of origin, sequenced in a study of cytomegalovirus exposure and HLA in healthy donors. The protocol was immunoSEQ multiplex PCR, while the TCRdb copy is restricted to in-frame clones and leaves out a portion. The sample records around 220,000 clones, just over 85% being singletons. The material sequenced was PBMCs. These TCRs come from a woman aged 18-30 years in good health and CMV-seronegative.

V gene TRBV9 combines with J gene TRBJ1-2; 7 bases are a match to TRBD1. The germline CDR1 and CDR2 sequences are SGDLS and YYNGEE. Unmatched junction bases numbered 5, after V lost 0 bases and J lost 3 bases. CDR3 length equals 15 residues. CDR3 region: CASSVVGQGDYGYTF. The CDR3 DNA is TGTGCCAGCAGCGTAGTAGGGCAGGGGGACTATGGCTACACCTTC.

The CDR3 DNA is TGTGCCACCAGCAGTCCTAGCGGGAGTTCTTATGAGCAGTTCTTC. This gives the protein CATSSPSGSSYEQFF. The chain couples TRBV15 to TRBJ2-1; 10 bases map to TRBD2. The junction had 7 bases not matched to a gene; V was cut back by 3 bases and J by 8 bases. The CDR3 extends over 15 amino acids. Looked up from germline, CDR1 is LNHNV and CDR2 is YYDKDF (reference sequence).

The chain employs TRBV28 and TRBJ2-1, with D maybe TRBD2 (6 bases). The germline V and J ends were trimmed by 2 bases and 2 bases, with 13 bases remaining between them. The germline V gene has CDR1 MDHEN and CDR2 SYDVKM. CDR3 length: 16 amino acids. The DNA for the CDR3 is TGTGCCAGCAGTTTAAAAACGGGAGAGCCCTACAATGAGCAGTTCTTC. This translates into CASSLKTGEPYNEQFF.

The chain joins TRBV5-4 to TRBJ2-5, with 9 nucleotides matching TRBD2. CDR3 length equals 17 residues. Germline V gene sequence: CDR1 SGHNT, CDR2 YYREEE (reference sequence). Trimming removed 6 bases from V and 1 base from J; junction bases left unmatched: 13. CDR3 DNA sequence: TGTGCCAGCAACCGGGCAGGCGGCGGGAGGGCCCAAGAGACCCAGTACTTC. It encodes CASNRAGGGRAQETQYF.

The V call is TRBV28, the J call TRBJ2-2, with 9 bases that match TRBD1. The V gene's germline CDR1 is MDHEN and CDR2 SYDVKM. The CDR3 spans 16 residues. The junction had 9 bases not matched to a gene; V was cut back by 6 bases and J by 4 bases. The CDR3 sequence: CASRLLQGAGTGELFF. CDR3 DNA sequence: TGTGCCAGCAGGCTCCTACAGGGGGCGGGCACCGGGGAGCTGTTTTTT. Based on the CDR3 plus reference TRBV28 and TRBJ2-2, the full variable domain is DVKVTQSSRYLVKRTGEKVFLECVQDMDHENMFWYRQDPGLGLRLIYFSYDVKMKEKGDIPEGYSVSREKKERFSLILESASTNQTSMYLCASRLLQGAGTGELFFGEGSRLTVL.

The V and J genes are TRBV27 and TRBJ2-7, with TRBD1 identical over 11 bases. Trimming removed 7 bases from V and 5 bases from J; junction bases left unmatched: 4. This CDR3 has 13 amino acids. From germline, CDR1 is MNHEY and CDR2 SMNVEV (reference sequence). This chain's CDR3 is CASKWTGGDEQYF. DNA for the CDR3: TGTGCCAGCAAATGGACAGGGGGCGACGAGCAGTACTTC.

The rearrangement uses TRBV5-4 and TRBJ2-7; 10 bases line up with TRBD2. The CDR3 loop spans 16 amino acids. CDR1 is SGHNT and CDR2 is YYREEE in the germline V gene (reference sequence). V lost 3 bases, J lost 5 bases, and 11 bases stayed unmatched. This CDR3 is CASSSGSSGRRNEQYF. DNA for the CDR3: TGTGCCAGCAGCTCGGGGAGTAGCGGGAGGAGGAACGAGCAGTACTTC.

V and J are TRBV4-1 and TRBJ1-1; possible D gene TRBD1, 5 bases. The V end lost 5 bases, the J end lost 5 bases, and 18 bases lay between the germline ends. The CDR3 totals 15 residues. CDR1 is MGHRA, CDR2 YSYEKL, per germline. The CDR3 bases are TGCGCCAGCAGCGGACGGATTAGGGGTAGTACTGAAGCTTTCTTT. It specifies CASSGRIRGSTEAFF.

This clone was counted a single time. The gene calls are TRBV6-5 and TRBJ1-1, with TRBD1 as a possible D gene (6 bases). V was trimmed by 0 bases and J by 5 bases, leaving 13 bases between them. Per germline, CDR1 MNHEY and CDR2 SVGAGI. The CDR3 length is 15 residues. The CDR3 nucleotides are TGTGCCAGCAGTTACTCTCGGGAGGGGGGGACTGAAGCTTTCTTT. As protein: CASSYSREGGTEAFF.

The chain employs TRBV4-2 and TRBJ1-5; D gene ambiguous. CDR1 is LGHNA, CDR2 YNFKEQ, per germline. Trimming left V 4 bases short and J 0 bases short, with 10 bases between. CDR3 length: 15 amino acids. CDR3 nucleotides: TGTGCCAGCAGCCCGTGGCGGGGTAGCAATCAGCCCCAGCATTTT. Amino acid sequence: CASSPWRGSNQPQHF.

This clone was recorded once. This sequence joins TRBV5-1 and TRBJ2-7, with 8 bases lining up with TRBD2. V trimming: 3 bases; J trimming: 3 bases; junction bases outside the gene matches: 8. The CDR3 is 15 amino acids. CDR1 is SGHRS and CDR2 is YFSETQ in the germline V gene. CDR3 coding DNA: TGCGCCAGCAGCTCCTCAGCGGGAGAAGTCTACGAGCAGTACTTC. It translates to CASSSSAGEVYEQYF.

This chain joins TRBV30 and TRBJ2-1; TRBD2 agrees at 11 bases. This CDR3 is 12 amino acids long. Per germline, CDR1 GTSNPN and CDR2 SVGIG (reference sequence). The V segment lost 0 bases and the J segment 15 bases; nucleotides outside the gene matches: 4. The CDR3 DNA follows: TGTGCCTGGAGTGTACTAGCGGGAGTTACGTTCTTC. Translation gives CAWSVLAGVTFF. Full variable domain (remainder filled in from reference TRBV30 and TRBJ2-1): SQTIHQWPATLVQPVGSPLSLECTVEGTSNPNLYWYRQAAGRGLQLLFYSVGIGQISSEVPQNLSASRPQDRQFILSSKKLLLSDSGFYLCAWSVLAGVTFFGPGTRLTVL.

J is TRBJ2-2 and V is TRBV27; 8 positions match TRBD1. The CDR3 runs 15 residues. J gave up 5 bases and V 5 bases, and 7 bases lay outside the gene matches. Germline values: CDR1 MNHEY, CDR2 SMNVEV (reference sequence). CDR3 protein: CASSRKRTGTGELFF. The CDR3 DNA sequence: TGTGCCAGCAGTCGAAAACGGACAGGGACCGGGGAGCTGTTTTTT.

The chain employs TRBV19 and TRBJ1-5; 11 bases fit TRBD1. The CDR3 totals 18 residues. Germline CDR1 is LNHDA and CDR2 is SQIVND (reference sequence). V lost 0 bases to trimming and J lost 4 bases; unmatched junction nucleotides: 8. This CDR3 is CASSIDRDRGFYNQPQHF. CDR3 coding DNA: TGTGCCAGTAGTATAGATCGGGACAGGGGGTTTTATAATCAGCCCCAGCATTTT.

This chain uses TRBV5-6 with TRBJ1-3, with D perhaps TRBD1 (5 bases). Germline assignment: CDR1 SGHDT and CDR2 YYEEEE. The ends were cut back, 5 bases at V and 0 bases at J, with 15 bases in the middle. The CDR3 is made up of 16 amino acids. As DNA, the CDR3 is TGTGCCAGCAGTCAACCGGGACTCAACTCTGGAAACACCATATATTTT. It translates to CASSQPGLNSGNTIYF.

This chain connects TRBV28 to TRBJ2-1; 11 nucleotides align to TRBD2. Germline V gene lookup returns CDR1 MDHEN and CDR2 SYDVKM. The junction had 9 bases not matched to a gene; V was cut back by 3 bases and J by 8 bases. The length of the CDR3 is 16 residues. CDR3 nucleotides: TGTGCCAGCAGTTTTGGGCTAGCGGGAGGCCGAGATGAGCAGTTCTTC. This sequence encodes CASSFGLAGGRDEQFF. The whole variable domain, remainder taken from reference TRBV28 and TRBJ2-1, is DVKVTQSSRYLVKRTGEKVFLECVQDMDHENMFWYRQDPGLGLRLIYFSYDVKMKEKGDIPEGYSVSREKKERFSLILESASTNQTSMYLCASSFGLAGGRDEQFFGPGTRLTVL.

This rearrangement joins TRBV27 to TRBJ2-6, with 9 bases aligning to TRBD1. CDR1 is MNHEY, CDR2 SMNVEV, per germline (reference sequence). The CDR3 is 17 residues long. V was clipped by 6 bases and J by 0 bases; unmatched bases: 6. The CDR3 DNA sequence: TGTGCCAGCAGGTTACAGGGGGCCCTCTCTGGGGCCAACGTCCTGACTTTC. This translates into CASRLQGALSGANVLTF.

V and J are TRBV28 and TRBJ2-1, with D possibly matching TRBD2 (6 bases). The CDR3 consists of 16 residues. The ends were cut back, 5 bases at V and 0 bases at J, with 14 bases in the middle. Germline lookup yields CDR1 MDHEN and CDR2 SYDVKM. The CDR3 DNA reads as TGTGCCAGCAGTGGCCGGGGGTCCCGCTCCTACAATGAGCAGTTCTTC. Translating gives CASSGRGSRSYNEQFF.

The J gene is TRBJ2-4, the V gene TRBV4-2; D gene uncertain. V was cut by 0 bases and J by 0 bases, with 9 bases left in between. CDR3 size: 16 residues. Germline lookup yields CDR1 LGHNA and CDR2 YNFKEQ. The CDR3, as DNA: TGTGCCAGCAGCCAAGAAGTGTCTACAGCCAAAAACATTCAGTACTTC. The encoded protein is CASSQEVSTAKNIQYF.

The CDR3 DNA follows: TGTGCCAGCAGCTCCCGGCGACTAGCGGGGCTCGGAGAGCAGTACTTC. Its protein product is CASSSRRLAGLGEQYF. The chain carries TRBV7-8 and TRBJ2-7, with TRBD2 matching over 11 bases. In germline, CDR1 is SGHVS, CDR2 FQNEAQ. The CDR3 extends over 16 amino acids. Trimming at V came to 4 bases and at J to 7 bases, leaving 12 bases not matched to a gene. Full variable domain (rest looked up from reference TRBV7-8 and TRBJ2-7): GAGVSQSPRYKVAKRGQDVALRCDPISGHVSLFWYQQALGQGPEFLTYFQNEAQLDKSGLPSDRFFAERPEGSVSTLKIQRTQQEDSAVYLCASSSRRLAGLGEQYFGPGTRLTVT.

The J gene is TRBJ1-2, the V gene TRBV19; 11 bases match TRBD1. After removal of 7 bases from V and 8 bases from J, the junction contained 12 bases not matched to a gene. The CDR3 has 15 amino acids. Per the germline V gene, CDR1 is LNHDA and CDR2 is SQIVND (reference sequence). CDR3 in DNA: TGTGCCAGTAACCGAGGACAGGGGGCTGAAAAGGGCTACACCTTC. Protein product: CASNRGQGAEKGYTF.

The chain uses TRBV2 and TRBJ1-1; tentative D call: TRBD1 (6 bases). Trimming stripped 8 bases from V and 1 base from J, with 17 bases between. Germline V gene lookup returns CDR1 SNHLY and CDR2 FYNNEI. This CDR3 has 15 residues. The CDR3 sequence is CASGLGALGNTEAFF. As DNA, the CDR3 is TGTGCCAGCGGCTTGGGGGCATTAGGGAACACTGAAGCTTTCTTT.

This rearrangement joins TRBV4-1 to TRBJ2-7; TRBD2 matches at 8 bases. V shed 1 base, J shed 3 bases, and the junction held 5 bases outside the gene matches. Germline CDR1 is MGHRA and CDR2 is YSYEKL. The length of the CDR3 is 15 residues. The CDR3 DNA follows: TGCGCCAGCAGCCAAGGTGCTAGCGGGCTCTACGAGCAGTACTTC. Translated: CASSQGASGLYEQYF.

This rearrangement joins TRBV28 to TRBJ2-5, with 10 positions matching TRBD1. Germline CDR1 is MDHEN and CDR2 is SYDVKM. V gave up 6 bases and J gave up 5 bases; unmatched junction bases: 9. The CDR3 totals 15 residues. Written as DNA, the CDR3 is TGTGCCAGCAGCCCCTTGACAGGGGGCGATGAGACCCAGTACTTC. Translating gives CASSPLTGGDETQYF.

The J gene is TRBJ2-1, the V gene TRBV5-1, with 14 bases fitting TRBD2. Germline assignment: CDR1 SGHRS and CDR2 YFSETQ. J was trimmed by 6 bases and V by 4 bases; bases with no gene match: 3. The CDR3 consists of 15 residues. This CDR3 is CASSQGLAGVNEQFF. CDR3 DNA: TGCGCCAGCAGCCAGGGACTAGCGGGAGTCAATGAGCAGTTCTTC.

The chain carries TRBV27 and TRBJ2-1; 7 positions agree with TRBD2. The CDR3 totals 16 residues. Germline trimming cut 1 base from V and 5 bases from J; bases unmatched to any gene: 8. Germline V gene data show CDR1 as MNHEY and CDR2 as SMNVEV (reference sequence). CDR3 DNA: TGTGCCAGCAGTTTATGGGGCGGGAGAATCAACAATGAGCAGTTCTTC. It specifies CASSLWGGRINNEQFF.

The chain has TRBV7-3 and TRBJ2-1; 9 nucleotides line up with TRBD2. The J segment lost 5 bases and the V segment lost 5 bases, leaving 7 bases of the junction unmatched. Germline V gives CDR1 SGHTA, CDR2 FQGTGA. This CDR3 has 15 amino acids. The CDR3 coding sequence is TGTGCCAGCAGCCCCGGACTAGCGTTCGACAATGAGCAGTTCTTC. It yields the protein CASSPGLAFDNEQFF.

The rearrangement joins TRBV5-5 to TRBJ1-1; 7 nucleotides align to TRBD1. Germline V gene sequence: CDR1 SGHKS, CDR2 YYEKEE (reference sequence). There are 14 residues in the CDR3. V trimming: 9 bases; J trimming: 2 bases; junction bases outside the gene matches: 10. This CDR3 reads CATKSTGPNTEAFF. CDR3 nucleotide sequence: TGTGCCACCAAATCGACAGGGCCAAACACTGAAGCTTTCTTT. The full variable domain, with the rest looked up from reference TRBV5-5 and TRBJ1-1, is DAGVTQSPTHLIKTRGQQVTLRCSPISGHKSVSWYQQVLGQGPQFIFQYYEKEERGRGNFPDRFSARQFPNYSSELNVNALLLGDSALYLCATKSTGPNTEAFFGQGTRLTVV.

The V call is TRBV6-5, the J call TRBJ2-5; 7 bases line up with TRBD1. The CDR3 extends over 14 amino acids. The germline V gene encodes CDR1 MNHEY and CDR2 SVGAGI. V shed 5 bases, J shed 5 bases, and the junction held 8 bases outside the gene matches. CDR3 bases: TGTGCCAGCAGTATCACCAGGGGGTTGGAGACCCAGTACTTC. Amino acids: CASSITRGLETQYF.

The chain has TRBV30 and TRBJ2-6; the D gene is possibly TRBD1 (8 bases). The CDR3 length is 15 residues. Deletions cut 5 bases from V and 2 bases from J, with 13 bases between. Looked up from germline, CDR1 is GTSNPN and CDR2 is SVGIG (reference sequence). CDR3 protein: CAWGQGGTGANVLTF. CDR3 DNA: TGTGCCTGGGGACAGGGAGGGACTGGGGCCAACGTCCTGACTTTC.

The chain links TRBV4-2 to TRBJ2-5; TRBD1 is a possible D gene (5 bases). The CDR3 consists of 15 residues. V was trimmed by 0 bases and J by 2 bases, leaving 10 bases between them. Germline values: CDR1 LGHNA, CDR2 YNFKEQ. The CDR3 reads CASSQDDGAQETQYF. CDR3 nucleotides: TGTGCCAGCAGCCAAGATGATGGGGCGCAAGAGACCCAGTACTTC.